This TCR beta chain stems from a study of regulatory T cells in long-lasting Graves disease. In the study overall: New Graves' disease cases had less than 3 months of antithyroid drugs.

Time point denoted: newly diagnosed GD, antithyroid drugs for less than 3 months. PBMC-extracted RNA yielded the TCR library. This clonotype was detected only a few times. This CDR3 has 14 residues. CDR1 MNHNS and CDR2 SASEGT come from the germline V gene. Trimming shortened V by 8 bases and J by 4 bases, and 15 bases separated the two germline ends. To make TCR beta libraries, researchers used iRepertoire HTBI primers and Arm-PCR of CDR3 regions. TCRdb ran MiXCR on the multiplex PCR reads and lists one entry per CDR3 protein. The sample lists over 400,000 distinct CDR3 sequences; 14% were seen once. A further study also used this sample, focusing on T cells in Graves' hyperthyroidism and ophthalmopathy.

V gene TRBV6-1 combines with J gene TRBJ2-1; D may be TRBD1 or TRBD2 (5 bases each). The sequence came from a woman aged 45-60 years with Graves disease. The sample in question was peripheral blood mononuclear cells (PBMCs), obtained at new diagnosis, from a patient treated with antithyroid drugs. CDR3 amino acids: CASEAGTEYNEQFF. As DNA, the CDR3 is TGTGCCAGCGAGGCCGGGACCGAGTACAATGAGCAGTTCTTC.